The present T cell receptor (beta chain) was sequenced within a study of Ad26.COV2.S vaccination and SARS-CoV-2 variants. Described treatment: some 19 received Ad26.COV2.S at low or high dose, single or two shots; about 5 received placebo; per-sample allocation not given. All samples were drawn on day 63, counting from the first vaccine or placebo injection. An Ad26 vector expressing Wuhan-strain SARS-CoV-2 spike served as the vaccine. This CDR3 has 14 amino acids. Germline CDR1 is LNHDA and CDR2 is SQIVND (reference sequence). V gave up 9 bases and J gave up 3 bases, with 15 bases separating them. This table comes from immunoSEQ multiplex PCR, and its TCRdb copy is limited to in-frame clones, with some not included. The sample gives approximately 420,000 clones, roughly 90% of which show up once; less than 4.5% is in the top ten.

The clonotype comes from a person aged 18-65 years who received the Ad26.COV2.S COVID-19 vaccine or a placebo. The J gene is TRBJ1-5, the V gene TRBV19, with D tentatively TRBD1 (6 bases). The sample in question was peripheral blood, obtained in a trial of Ad26.COV2.S vaccine versus placebo. In DNA form, the CDR3 reads TGTGCCAGCTGGGGAGGACAGCCCAATCAGCCCCAGCATTTT. As protein: CASWGGQPNQPQHF.